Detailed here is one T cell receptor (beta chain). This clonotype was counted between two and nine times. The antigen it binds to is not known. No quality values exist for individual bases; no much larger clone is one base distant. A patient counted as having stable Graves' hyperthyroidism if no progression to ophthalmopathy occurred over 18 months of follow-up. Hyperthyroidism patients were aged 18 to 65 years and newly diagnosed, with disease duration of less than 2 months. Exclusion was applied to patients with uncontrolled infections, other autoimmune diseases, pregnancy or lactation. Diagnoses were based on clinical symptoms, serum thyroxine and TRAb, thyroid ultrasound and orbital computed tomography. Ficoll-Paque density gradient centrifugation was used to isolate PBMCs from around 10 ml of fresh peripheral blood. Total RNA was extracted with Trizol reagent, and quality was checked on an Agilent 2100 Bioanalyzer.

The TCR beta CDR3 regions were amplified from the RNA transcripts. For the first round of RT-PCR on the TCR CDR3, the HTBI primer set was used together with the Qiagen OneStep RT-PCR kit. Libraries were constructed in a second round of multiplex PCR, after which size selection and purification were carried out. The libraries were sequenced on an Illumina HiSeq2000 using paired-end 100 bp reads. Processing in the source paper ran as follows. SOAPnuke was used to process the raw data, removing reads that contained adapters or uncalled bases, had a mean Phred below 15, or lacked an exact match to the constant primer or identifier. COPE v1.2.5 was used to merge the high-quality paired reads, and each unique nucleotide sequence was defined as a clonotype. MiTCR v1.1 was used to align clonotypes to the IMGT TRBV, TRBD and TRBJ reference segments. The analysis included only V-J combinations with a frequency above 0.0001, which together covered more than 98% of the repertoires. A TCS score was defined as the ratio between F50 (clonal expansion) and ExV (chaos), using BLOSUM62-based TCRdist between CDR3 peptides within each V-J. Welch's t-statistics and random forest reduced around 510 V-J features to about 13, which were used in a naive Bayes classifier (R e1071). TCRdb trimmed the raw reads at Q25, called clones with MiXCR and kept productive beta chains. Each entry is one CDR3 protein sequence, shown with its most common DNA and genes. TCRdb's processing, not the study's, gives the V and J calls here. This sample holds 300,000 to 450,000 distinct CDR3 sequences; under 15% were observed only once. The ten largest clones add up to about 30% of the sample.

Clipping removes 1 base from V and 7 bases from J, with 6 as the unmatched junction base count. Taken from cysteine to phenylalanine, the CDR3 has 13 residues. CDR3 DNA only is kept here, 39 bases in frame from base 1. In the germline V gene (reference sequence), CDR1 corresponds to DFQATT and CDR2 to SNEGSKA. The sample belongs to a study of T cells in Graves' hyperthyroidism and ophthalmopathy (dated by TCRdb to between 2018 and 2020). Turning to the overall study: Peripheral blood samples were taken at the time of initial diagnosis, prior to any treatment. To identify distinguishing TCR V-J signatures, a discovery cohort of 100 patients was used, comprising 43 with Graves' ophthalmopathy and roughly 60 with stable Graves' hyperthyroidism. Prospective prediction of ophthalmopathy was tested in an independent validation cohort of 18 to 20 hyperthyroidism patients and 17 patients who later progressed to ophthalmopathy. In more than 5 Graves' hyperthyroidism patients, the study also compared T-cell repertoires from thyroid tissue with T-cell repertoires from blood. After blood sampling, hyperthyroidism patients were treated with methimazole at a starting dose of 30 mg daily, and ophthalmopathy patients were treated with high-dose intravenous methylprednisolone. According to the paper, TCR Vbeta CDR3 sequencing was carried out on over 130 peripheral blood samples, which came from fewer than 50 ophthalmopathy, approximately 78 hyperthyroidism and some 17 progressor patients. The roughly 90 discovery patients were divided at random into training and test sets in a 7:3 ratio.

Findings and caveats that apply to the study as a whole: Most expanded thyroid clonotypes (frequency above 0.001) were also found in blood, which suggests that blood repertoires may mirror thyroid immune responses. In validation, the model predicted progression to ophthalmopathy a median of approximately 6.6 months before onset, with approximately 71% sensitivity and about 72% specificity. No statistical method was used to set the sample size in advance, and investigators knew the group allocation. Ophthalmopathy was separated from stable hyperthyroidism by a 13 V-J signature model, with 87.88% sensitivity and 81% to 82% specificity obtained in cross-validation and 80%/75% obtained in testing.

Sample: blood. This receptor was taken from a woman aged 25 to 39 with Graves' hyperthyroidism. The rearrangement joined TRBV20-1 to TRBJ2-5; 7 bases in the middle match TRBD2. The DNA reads TGCAGTGCTAGAGTTGGGGGGGAGTGGACCCAGTACTTC. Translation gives CSARVGGEWTQYF.